These T cell receptor beta chains were read from a single sample in a study of somatic mutations in cytotoxic T cells in rheumatoid arthritis. Generated by immunoSEQ multiplex PCR, the TCRdb table keeps only in-frame clones and is missing some. This sample has roughly 13,000 clones, with more than 75% found just once. Sequences were obtained from CD8+ T cells sorted from blood. These receptors all stem from an adult with rheumatoid arthritis. CDR3s include the opening cysteine and the closing phenylalanine or tryptophan. Fields, in order: D gene, V gene, J gene, clone size, CDR3 DNA, CDR3 protein. A D gene is named only where the DNA matches it firmly. Rows give clone size only sometimes, using once, few, many, or a class for an expanded clone.

TRBD1	TRBV7-3	TRBJ2-3	-	TGTGCCAGCAGCTCCGCAGGGGGCTGGTCAGATACGCAGTATTTT	CASSSAGGWSDTQYF
-	TRBV4-1	TRBJ1-1	-	TGCGCCAGCAGCCAAGATTACCGGGGTCAATTGAACACTGAAGCTTTCTTT	CASSQDYRGQLNTEAFF
-	TRBV12-5	TRBJ2-5	-	TGTGCTAGTGGTCCAGACAGGGAGACCCAGTACTTC	CASGPDRETQYF
TRBD2	TRBV11-2	TRBJ2-1	-	TGTGCCAGCAGCCCAGGACTAGCGGAGTCCAATGAGCAGTTCTTC	CASSPGLAESNEQFF
-	TRBV28	TRBJ1-5	-	TGTGCCGTTTTAAGGGGGGGCGGTCAGCCCCAGCATTTT	CAVLRGGGQPQHF
TRBD1	TRBV27	TRBJ1-2	-	TGTGCCAGCAGGGGACCGACAGGGCACTATGGCTACACCTTC	CASRGPTGHYGYTF
TRBD1	TRBV10-3	TRBJ1-3	-	TGTGCCATCAGTGAGTCCAGGGGGTATGGAAACACCATATATTTT	CAISESRGYGNTIYF
-	TRBV4-1	TRBJ1-1	-	TGCGCCAGCAGCCAAGTCACGAACACTGAAGCTTTCTTT	CASSQVTNTEAFF
-	TRBV7-2	TRBJ1-5	-	TGTGCCAGCAGCTTCGGGGGACTAAATCAGCCCCAGCATTTT	CASSFGGLNQPQHF
TRBD2	TRBV9	TRBJ2-7	-	TGTGCCAGCAGCCCCCGGGCGGGAGCATACGAGCAGTACTTC	CASSPRAGAYEQYF
-	TRBV14	TRBJ2-3	-	TGTGCCAGCAGCCAAGTAAAGGCTAGCGTTATGGCAGATACGCAGTATTTT	CASSQVKASVMADTQYF
-	TRBV5-4	TRBJ1-1	-	TGTGCCAGCAGCTATCCGACGTCGGAGGCCACTGAAGCTTTCTTT	CASSYPTSEATEAFF
TRBD2	TRBV9	TRBJ2-3	-	TGTGCCAGCAGCGGACTAGCGGGAGGCCGCACAGATACGCAGTATTTT	CASSGLAGGRTDTQYF
-	TRBV19	TRBJ2-2	-	TGTGCCAGTAGTCTTGTGGGAGTAAGCACCGGGGAGCTGTTTTTT	CASSLVGVSTGELFF
TRBD2	TRBV11-1	TRBJ2-7	-	TGTGCCAGCAGCCACCCAGGACTAGCGGGCGAGCAGTACTTC	CASSHPGLAGEQYF
-	TRBV9	TRBJ2-7	-	TGTGCCAGCAGCTACACATTCAACTCCTACGAGCAGTACTTC	CASSYTFNSYEQYF
-	TRBV7-8	TRBJ2-1	-	TGTGCCAGCAGCTTATCCCCGGGACCTGATGAGCAGTTCTTC	CASSLSPGPDEQFF
-	TRBV21-1	TRBJ2-1	-	TGTGCCAGCAGCGATAGCGGGGAACTCTCCTACAATGAGCAGTTCTTC	CASSDSGELSYNEQFF
-	TRBV7-8	TRBJ1-2	-	TGTGCCAGCAGCTCCCTCCGCCGGGACAAGGACGATGGCTACACCTTC	CASSSLRRDKDDGYTF
-	TRBV5-4	TRBJ1-2	-	TGTGCCAGCAGCTTGGACAGGGTGAACTACACCTTC	CASSLDRVNYTF
TRBD2	TRBV27	TRBJ2-1	-	TGTGCCAGCAGTATACTAGCGGGAGGCAACAATGAGCAGTTCTTC	CASSILAGGNNEQFF
-	TRBV19	TRBJ2-2	few	TGTGCCAGTAGTATCAGCGGTCAACGGGACACCGGGGAGCTGTTTTTT	CASSISGQRDTGELFF
-	TRBV6-5	TRBJ1-1	-	TGTGCCAGCAGTTCCTCTGAGCCGAACACTGAAGCTTTCTTT	CASSSSEPNTEAFF
-	TRBV5-1	TRBJ2-3	-	TGCGCCAGCAGGTACCACCCGACCGTTAACAGCACAGATACGCAGTATTTT	CASRYHPTVNSTDTQYF
-	TRBV4-1	TRBJ2-2	-	TGCGCCAGCAGCCCAGACCAGAACACCGGGGAGCTGTTTTTT	CASSPDQNTGELFF
TRBD1	TRBV19	TRBJ1-2	few	TGTGCCAGTACCAAAGTCGGGACAGGGGGATCTAACTATGGCTACACCTTC	CASTKVGTGGSNYGYTF
-	TRBV4-1	TRBJ2-5	-	TGCGCCAGCAGCCAGGGGGCCGCGGGGAATCCAAAAGAGACCCAGTACTTC	CASSQGAAGNPKETQYF
-	TRBV5-1	TRBJ1-2	-	TGCGCCAGCAGCTGGGGTGGGGCCAGGGCAGATGGCTACACCTTC	CASSWGGARADGYTF
-	TRBV4-3	TRBJ2-5	-	TGCGCCAGCAGCCAAGATTTCGCTAGCCGTGAGACCCAGTACTTC	CASSQDFASRETQYF
-	TRBV28	TRBJ2-7	few	TGTGCCAGCAGCCCGCTAGAGGGGGGGCGCGAGCAGTACTTC	CASSPLEGGREQYF
-	TRBV10-1	TRBJ2-2	-	TGCGCCAGCAGTGAGTCGTGCCGGGGGCGCTTCCCCGGGGAGCTGTTTTTT	CASSESCRGRFPGELFF